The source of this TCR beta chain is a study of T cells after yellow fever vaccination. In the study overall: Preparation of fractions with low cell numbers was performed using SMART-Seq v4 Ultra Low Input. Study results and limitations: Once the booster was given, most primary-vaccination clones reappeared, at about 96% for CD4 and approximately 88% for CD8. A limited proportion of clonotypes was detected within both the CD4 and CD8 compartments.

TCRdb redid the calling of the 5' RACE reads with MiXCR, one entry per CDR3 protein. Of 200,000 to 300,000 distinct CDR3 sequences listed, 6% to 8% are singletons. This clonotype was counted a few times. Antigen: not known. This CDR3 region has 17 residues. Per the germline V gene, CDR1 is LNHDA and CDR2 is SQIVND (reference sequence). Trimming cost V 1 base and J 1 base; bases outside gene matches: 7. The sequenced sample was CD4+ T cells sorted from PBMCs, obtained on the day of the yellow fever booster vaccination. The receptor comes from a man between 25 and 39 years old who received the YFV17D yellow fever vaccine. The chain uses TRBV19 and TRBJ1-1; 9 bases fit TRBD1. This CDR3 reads CASSIAGTGLPNTEAFF. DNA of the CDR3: TGTGCCAGTAGTATAGCCGGGACAGGGCTCCCGAACACTGAAGCTTTCTTT.